A single sample gave rise to the 26 T cell receptor beta chains below, sequenced in a study of blood T cell repertoires in COVID-19 (dated by TCRdb to 2019 to 2021). Library preparation used the immunoSEQ multiplex PCR assay. TCRdb carries this immuneACCESS record with in-frame sequences only. Its versions omit some clonotypes, under half of them owing to an unresolved V gene in the studies checked, with the rest unexplained. This sample has about 120,000 clones in its table, and about 86% of those were observed once. The ten top clones hold 2% to 2.5% of the sample. The sequencing sample was made of peripheral blood. The receptors here all came from a woman aged 45 to 65 with acute or convalescent COVID-19.

This chain joins TRBV3-1 (or the pseudogene TRBV3-2) and TRBJ1-4; the D gene is possibly TRBD1 (6 bases). Trimming stripped 5 bases from V and 2 bases from J, with 12 bases between. The CDR3 contains 15 residues. CDR1 and CDR2 (germline): LGHDT, YNNKEL (reference sequence). CDR3 protein: CASSSTGSTNEKLFF. The CDR3 DNA reads as TGTGCCAGCAGCTCAACAGGGAGTACTAATGAAAAACTGTTTTTT.

In nucleotides, the CDR3 is TGTGCCTGGAGTTTGGTTCTATCACCCCTCCACTTT. Its protein is CAWSLVLSPLHF. The gene calls are TRBV30 and TRBJ1-6, with unresolved D. Per the germline V gene, CDR1 is GTSNPN and CDR2 is SVGIG (reference sequence). The CDR3 spans 12 residues. Trimming took off 2 bases at V and 10 bases at J, with 9 bases between the two ends.

In this sample, this clone turned up once. The V and J genes are TRBV7-9 and TRBJ1-1; 8 bases agree with TRBD1. This CDR3 has 15 amino acids. J lost 1 base, V lost 5 bases, and 6 bases had no gene match. Germline V lookup: CDR1 SEHNR, CDR2 FQNEAQ (reference sequence). Here the CDR3 DNA reads TGTGCCAGCAGCCCCCCGACAGGGGAGAACACTGAAGCTTTCTTT. This sequence encodes CASSPPTGENTEAFF.

This chain uses TRBV5-4 with TRBJ2-7; D is possibly TRBD2 (6 bases). The CDR3 runs to 15 residues. With 4 bases removed from V and 0 bases from J, the gap between germline ends came to 14 bases. Looked up from germline, CDR1 is SGHNT and CDR2 is YYREEE (reference sequence). DNA of the CDR3: TGTGCCAGCAGCGGCCGCGGGAAGAGCTCCTACGAGCAGTACTTC. As protein: CASSGRGKSSYEQYF.

The chain has TRBV24-1 and TRBJ2-7, with 9 bases matching TRBD1. The CDR3 covers 20 residues. V lost 1 base to trimming and J lost 3 bases; unmatched junction nucleotides: 18. Germline loops: CDR1 KGHDR, CDR2 SFDVKD. DNA for the CDR3: TGTGCCACCAGTGATTTCCAGGCCGGGACAGGGAGCCTCCGGTTCTACGAGCAGTACTTC. Its protein product is CATSDFQAGTGSLRFYEQYF.

The chain links TRBV4-2 to TRBJ2-2; 8 nucleotides agree with TRBD2. Germline trimming cut 0 bases from V and 5 bases from J; bases unmatched to any gene: 5. The length of the CDR3 is 16 residues. Germline values: CDR1 LGHNA, CDR2 YNFKEQ. The CDR3 loop is CASSQDPSGGTGELFF. The CDR3 DNA reads TGTGCCAGCAGCCAAGATCCAAGCGGGGGAACCGGGGAGCTGTTTTTT.

The chain is built from TRBV6-2 or TRBV6-3 and TRBJ2-3; 8 nucleotides agree with TRBD1. In germline, CDR1 is MNHEY, CDR2 SVGEGT. The V and J ends lost 2 bases and 0 bases, in that order; junction bases with no gene match: 13. The CDR3 loop spans 19 amino acids. The CDR3 spells CASSYTKGQVWHSTDTQYF. CDR3 nucleotides: TGTGCCAGCAGTTACACTAAGGGACAGGTCTGGCACAGCACAGATACGCAGTATTTT.

The chain links TRBV19 to TRBJ2-7; 9 bases map to TRBD1. Germline V gene data show CDR1 as LNHDA and CDR2 as SQIVND (reference sequence). This CDR3 spans 14 amino acids. With 7 bases clipped from V and 1 base from J, the junction kept 5 bases outside the gene matches. CDR3 region: CASTTGTGSYEQYF. In DNA, the CDR3 is TGTGCCAGTACTACCGGGACAGGGTCCTACGAGCAGTACTTC.

V gene TRBV7-8 combines with J gene TRBJ1-2; 12 nucleotides align to TRBD1. V lost 4 bases and J lost 8; bases outside the gene matches: 8. CDR1 and CDR2 from the germline V gene are SGHVS and FQNEAQ. The CDR3 spans 15 residues. For the CDR3, the DNA is TGTGCCAGCAGCTACCTCCCGGGACAGGGGGCGGGCTACACCTTC. Protein: CASSYLPGQGAGYTF. The whole variable domain, remainder taken from reference TRBV7-8 and TRBJ1-2, is GAGVSQSPRYKVAKRGQDVALRCDPISGHVSLFWYQQALGQGPEFLTYFQNEAQLDKSGLPSDRFFAERPEGSVSTLKIQRTQQEDSAVYLCASSYLPGQGAGYTFGSGTRLTVV.

The rearrangement uses TRBV2 and TRBJ2-4, with TRBD2 matching over 7 bases. The CDR3 is made up of 14 amino acids. Germline V gene sequence: CDR1 SNHLY, CDR2 FYNNEI. The ends lost 6 bases at V and 5 bases at J; junction bases unmatched: 7. CDR3 DNA sequence: TGTGCCAGCAGACAGGTTCGGGGGGAAAACATTCAGTACTTC. This encodes CASRQVRGENIQYF.

This clone was seen just once. The V gene is TRBV9, the J gene TRBJ1-2; no clear D gene. Germline V gene data show CDR1 as SGDLS and CDR2 as YYNGEE. V lost 4 bases and J lost 1, with 11 bases in between. The CDR3 length is 14 residues. In DNA, the CDR3 is TGTGCCAGCAGCCCCGACACACATAACTATGGCTACACCTTC. Translation gives CASSPDTHNYGYTF.

This clone was counted at least ten times. The chain carries TRBV5-1 and TRBJ2-7; 8 nucleotides match TRBD1. The V gene end was trimmed by 4 bases and the J gene end by 0 bases; junction bases not matched to a gene: 3. The CDR3 has 14 amino acids. Germline V gene sequence: CDR1 SGHRS, CDR2 YFSETQ. The CDR3 region is CASSPTGVSYEQYF. As DNA, the CDR3 is TGCGCCAGCAGCCCGACAGGGGTCTCCTACGAGCAGTACTTC.

This chain joins TRBV10-3 and TRBJ1-2; the D gene is possibly TRBD1 (5 bases). The V gene's germline CDR1 is ENHRY and CDR2 SYGVKD. CDR3 size: 13 residues. V lost 7 bases and J lost 1, with 10 bases in between. The CDR3 region is CAITGQINYGYTF. For the CDR3, the DNA is TGTGCCATCACAGGGCAGATTAACTATGGCTACACCTTC.

This chain uses TRBV18 with TRBJ2-6; 10 nucleotides match TRBD1. The CDR3 contains 17 residues. V shed 6 bases and J 0 bases; nucleotides not matched to a gene: 5. The germline V gene encodes CDR1 KGHSH and CDR2 LQKENI. In DNA, the CDR3 is TGTGCCAGCTCGGGGACAGGGGCGAGCTCTGGGGCCAACGTCCTGACTTTC. This encodes CASSGTGASSGANVLTF.

The V and J genes are TRBV10-2 and TRBJ2-7; 13 bases match TRBD2. The CDR3 consists of 15 residues. J gave up 2 bases and V 6 bases, and 4 bases lay outside the gene matches. Germline loops: CDR1 WSHSY, CDR2 SAAADI. DNA of the CDR3: TGCGCCAGCAGCCCCGGGACTAGCGGGGCCTACGAGCAGTACTTC. This sequence encodes CASSPGTSGAYEQYF.

V gene TRBV4-1 combines with J gene TRBJ1-3, with D unclear. Germline CDR1 reads MGHRA; CDR2 reads YSYEKL. The length of the CDR3 is 18 residues. The V end lost 1 base, the J end lost 0 bases, and 16 bases lay between the germline ends. CDR3 DNA: TGCGCCAGCAGCCAAGGTTACCTCCGCGGATACTCTGGAAACACCATATATTTT. Protein: CASSQGYLRGYSGNTIYF.

This chain uses TRBV24-1 with TRBJ1-2, with D possibly being TRBD1 (6 bases). Trimming removed 9 bases from V and 6 bases from J, with 13 bases in between. The CDR3 is 12 amino acids. CDR1 and CDR2 from the germline V gene are KGHDR and SFDVKD. Written as DNA, the CDR3 is TGTGCCACCTCTCCCAGGGGCGATGGCTACACCTTC. It codes for CATSPRGDGYTF.

The chain combines TRBV7-6 with TRBJ1-2, with D tentatively TRBD1 (5 bases). The length of the CDR3 is 15 residues. V gave up 5 bases and J gave up 2 bases, with 15 bases separating them. Germline lookup yields CDR1 SGHVS and CDR2 FNYEAQ. CDR3 region: CASSPFGGGNYGYTF. For the CDR3, the DNA is TGTGCCAGCAGCCCCTTTGGGGGGGGGAACTATGGCTACACCTTC.

The chain employs TRBV10-3 and TRBJ2-2, with 7 bases that match TRBD2. This CDR3 region has 13 residues. Per the germline V gene, CDR1 is ENHRY and CDR2 is SYGVKD. Germline trimming cut 8 bases from V and 6 bases from J; bases unmatched to any gene: 6. CDR3 region: CAISTTSAGELFF. Written as DNA, the CDR3 is TGTGCCATCTCAACTACTAGCGCCGGGGAGCTGTTTTTT.

A remark on this clone: An end of the junction does not agree with germline; a read error may underlie this. This sequence joins TRBV10-3 and TRBJ2-1; possible D gene TRBD2, 7 bases. Germline-derived CDR1 and CDR2 are ENHRY and SYGVKD. CDR3 size: 15 residues. The CDR3 DNA is TGTGCCATCCGTGAGGGGGGGGAGAGGGGCAATGAGCAGTTCTTC. Encoded protein: CAIREGGERGNEQFF.

This chain links TRBV19 with TRBJ2-5, with 9 bases aligning to TRBD2. The germline CDR1 and CDR2 sequences are LNHDA and SQIVND (reference sequence). The ends lost 5 bases at V and 4 bases at J; junction bases unmatched: 2. The length of the CDR3 is 13 residues. The DNA for the CDR3 is TGTGCCAGTAGTGGCGGGAGGGGAGAGACCCAGTACTTC. It translates to CASSGGRGETQYF.

This clone was detected a few times. The chain couples TRBV19 to TRBJ2-5; the D gene is possibly TRBD2 (6 bases). Germline V gene data show CDR1 as LNHDA and CDR2 as SQIVND (reference sequence). V lost 1 base to trimming and J lost 2 bases, with 11 bases between them. This CDR3 is built from 15 residues. For the CDR3, the DNA is TGTGCCAGTAGTATAGGCCGGGACTCTCAAGAGACCCAGTACTTC. Its protein is CASSIGRDSQETQYF.

The V and J genes are TRBV19 and TRBJ1-5, with no clear D. V gave up 7 bases and J gave up 0 bases, with 19 bases separating them. The CDR3 covers 17 residues. Germline CDR1 reads LNHDA; CDR2 reads SQIVND (reference sequence). CDR3 in amino acids: CASMRSGLPYSNQPQHF. The CDR3 bases are TGTGCCAGTATGAGGTCAGGACTCCCGTATAGCAATCAGCCCCAGCATTTT.

This chain links TRBV3-1 (or the pseudogene TRBV3-2) with TRBJ1-1, with unresolved D. Trimming pared 2 bases from V and 4 bases from J, leaving 8 bases between. This CDR3 comprises 13 residues. Germline loops: CDR1 LGHDT, CDR2 YNNKEL (reference sequence). The CDR3 DNA sequence: TGTGCCAGCAGCCAAATCGTCGGCACTGAAGCTTTCTTT. Amino acid sequence: CASSQIVGTEAFF.

The V and J genes are TRBV19 and TRBJ1-4; D unclear. The CDR3 totals 14 residues. Trimming removed 10 bases at V and 0 bases at J, with 12 bases between. Per germline, CDR1 LNHDA and CDR2 SQIVND (reference sequence). The chain's CDR3 is CATSGAATNEKLFF. DNA for the CDR3: TGTGCCACCAGCGGAGCAGCAACTAATGAAAAACTGTTTTTT.

This rearrangement joins TRBV24-1 to TRBJ2-1; 9 nucleotides match TRBD1. The CDR3 has 15 residues. V shed 4 bases, J shed 6 bases, and the junction held 6 bases outside the gene matches. Germline-derived CDR1 and CDR2 are KGHDR and SFDVKD. The CDR3 reads CATSDRQGEFNEQFF. CDR3 in DNA: TGTGCCACCAGTGACCGACAGGGGGAGTTCAATGAGCAGTTCTTC.